This TCR beta chain came from a study of tumor-infiltrating lymphocytes in oesophageal squamous cell carcinoma. TCRdb reprocessed the PCR reads via MiXCR and lists one record per CDR3 protein. This table holds some 18,000 distinct CDR3 sequences, just over 40% found once. Germline CDR1 is SGHVS and CDR2 is FNYEAQ. Trimming pared 6 bases from V and 0 bases from J, leaving 15 bases between. CDR3 length equals 16 residues. V and J are TRBV7-6 and TRBJ2-4, with D possibly being TRBD1 or TRBD2 (6 bases each). Sequenced input: normal esophageal tissue next to the tumor. The clonotype originates from a male donor with esophageal squamous cell carcinoma. As DNA, the CDR3 is TGTGCCAGCAGTCTACAGGGACTGAAAGCCAAAAACATTCAGTACTTC. This gives the protein CASSLQGLKAKNIQYF.